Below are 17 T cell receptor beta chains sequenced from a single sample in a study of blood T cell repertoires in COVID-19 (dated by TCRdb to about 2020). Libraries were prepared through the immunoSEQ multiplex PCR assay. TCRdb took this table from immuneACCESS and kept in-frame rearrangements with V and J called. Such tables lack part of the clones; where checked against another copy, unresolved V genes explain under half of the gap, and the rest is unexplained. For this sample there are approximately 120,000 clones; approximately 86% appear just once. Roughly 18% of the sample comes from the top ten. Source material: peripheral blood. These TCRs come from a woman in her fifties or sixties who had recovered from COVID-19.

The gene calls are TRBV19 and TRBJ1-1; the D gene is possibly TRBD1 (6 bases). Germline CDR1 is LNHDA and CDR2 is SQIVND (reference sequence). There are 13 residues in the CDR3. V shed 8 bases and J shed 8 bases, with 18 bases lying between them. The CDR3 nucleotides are TGTGCCAGTGCCCCCACTGCAGACAGGGAAGCTTTCTTT. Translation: CASAPTADREAFF.

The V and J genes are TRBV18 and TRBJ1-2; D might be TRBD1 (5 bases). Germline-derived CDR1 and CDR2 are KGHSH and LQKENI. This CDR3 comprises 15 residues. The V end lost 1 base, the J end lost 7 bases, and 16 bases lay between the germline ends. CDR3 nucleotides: TGTGCCAGCTCACCACGTGGGACGGGGGACTTTGGCTACACCTTC. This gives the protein CASSPRGTGDFGYTF.

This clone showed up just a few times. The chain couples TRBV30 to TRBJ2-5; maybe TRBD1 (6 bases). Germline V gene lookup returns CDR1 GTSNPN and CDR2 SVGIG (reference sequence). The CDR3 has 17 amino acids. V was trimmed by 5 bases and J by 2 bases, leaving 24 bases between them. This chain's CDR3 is CAWSRDNHGLGQETQYF. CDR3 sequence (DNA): TGTGCCTGGTCTCGGGACAATCATGGATTGGGGCAAGAGACCCAGTACTTC.

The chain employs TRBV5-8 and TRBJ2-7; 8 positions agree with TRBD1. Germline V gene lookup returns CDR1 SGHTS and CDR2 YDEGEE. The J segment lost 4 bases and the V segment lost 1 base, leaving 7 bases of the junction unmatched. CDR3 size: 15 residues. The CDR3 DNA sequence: TGTGCCAGCAGCTTGAACTCAGGGGGCAATTACGAGCAGTACTTC. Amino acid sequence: CASSLNSGGNYEQYF.

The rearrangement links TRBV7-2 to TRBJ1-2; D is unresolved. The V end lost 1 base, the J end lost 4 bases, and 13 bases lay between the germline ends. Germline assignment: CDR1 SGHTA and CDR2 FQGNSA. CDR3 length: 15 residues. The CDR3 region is CASSLVPLESYGYTF. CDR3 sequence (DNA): TGTGCCAGCAGCTTAGTACCTCTGGAGAGCTATGGCTACACCTTC.

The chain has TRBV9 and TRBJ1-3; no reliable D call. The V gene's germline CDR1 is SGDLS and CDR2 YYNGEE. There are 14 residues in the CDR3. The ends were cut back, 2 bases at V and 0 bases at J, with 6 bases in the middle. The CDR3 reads CASSVTISGNTIYF. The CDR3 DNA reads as TGTGCCAGCAGCGTTACTATCTCTGGAAACACCATATATTTT.

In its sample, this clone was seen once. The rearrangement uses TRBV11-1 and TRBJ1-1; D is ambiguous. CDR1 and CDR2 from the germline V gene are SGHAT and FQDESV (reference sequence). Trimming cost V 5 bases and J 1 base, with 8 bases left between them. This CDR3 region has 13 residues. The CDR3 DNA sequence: TGTGCCAGCAGCCTCCGGGAGAACACTGAAGCTTTCTTT. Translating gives CASSLRENTEAFF.

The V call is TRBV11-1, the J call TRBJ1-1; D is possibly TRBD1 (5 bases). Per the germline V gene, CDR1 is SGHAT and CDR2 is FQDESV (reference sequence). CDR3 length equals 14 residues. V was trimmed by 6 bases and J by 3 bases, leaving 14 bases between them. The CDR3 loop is CASRTWGEDTEAFF. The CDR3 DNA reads TGTGCCAGCAGGACGTGGGGCGAAGACACTGAAGCTTTCTTT.

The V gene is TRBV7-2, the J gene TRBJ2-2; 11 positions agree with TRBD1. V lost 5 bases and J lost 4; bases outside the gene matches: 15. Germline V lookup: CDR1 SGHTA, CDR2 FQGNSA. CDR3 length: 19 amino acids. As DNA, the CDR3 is TGTGCCAGCAGCCCTTACGGGGTTGCCGGGACAGGGGGCACCGGGGAGCTGTTTTTT. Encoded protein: CASSPYGVAGTGGTGELFF.

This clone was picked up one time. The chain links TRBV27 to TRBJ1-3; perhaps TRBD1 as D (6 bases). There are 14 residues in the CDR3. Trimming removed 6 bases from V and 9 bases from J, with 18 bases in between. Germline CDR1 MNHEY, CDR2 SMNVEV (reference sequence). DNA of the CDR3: TGTGCCAGCAGCCCGATGACAGGTGGAGGCACCATATATTTT. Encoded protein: CASSPMTGGGTIYF.

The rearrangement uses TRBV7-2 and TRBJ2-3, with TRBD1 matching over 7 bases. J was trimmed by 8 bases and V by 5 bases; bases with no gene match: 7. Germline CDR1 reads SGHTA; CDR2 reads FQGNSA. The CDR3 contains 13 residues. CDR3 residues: CASSPQGVGTQYF. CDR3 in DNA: TGTGCCAGCAGCCCCCAGGGGGTGGGTACGCAGTATTTT. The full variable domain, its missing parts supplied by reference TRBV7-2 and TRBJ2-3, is GAGVSQSPSNKVTEKGKDVELRCDPISGHTALYWYRQSLGQGLEFLIYFQGNSAPDKSGLPSDRFSAERTGGSVSTLTIQRTQQEDSAVYLCASSPQGVGTQYFGPGTRLTVL.

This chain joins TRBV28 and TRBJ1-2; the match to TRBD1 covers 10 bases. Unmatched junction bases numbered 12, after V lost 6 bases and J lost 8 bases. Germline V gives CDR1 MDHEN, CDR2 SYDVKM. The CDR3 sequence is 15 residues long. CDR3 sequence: CASRLGGTGEYGYTF. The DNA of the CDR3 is TGTGCCAGCAGGTTAGGAGGGACAGGGGAGTACGGCTACACCTTC.

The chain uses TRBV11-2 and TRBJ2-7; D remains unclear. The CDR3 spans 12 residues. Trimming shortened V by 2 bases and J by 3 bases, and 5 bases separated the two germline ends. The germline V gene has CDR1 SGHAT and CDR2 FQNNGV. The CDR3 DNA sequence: TGTGCCAGCAGCTTAATCTACTACGAGCAGTACTTC. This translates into CASSLIYYEQYF.

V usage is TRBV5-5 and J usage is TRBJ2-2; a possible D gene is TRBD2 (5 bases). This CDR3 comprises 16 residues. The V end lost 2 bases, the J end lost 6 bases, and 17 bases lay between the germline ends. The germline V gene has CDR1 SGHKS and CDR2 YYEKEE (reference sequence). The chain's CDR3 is CASSFSSGFFSGELFF. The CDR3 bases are TGTGCCAGCAGCTTTTCATCGGGATTCTTCTCCGGGGAGCTGTTTTTT.

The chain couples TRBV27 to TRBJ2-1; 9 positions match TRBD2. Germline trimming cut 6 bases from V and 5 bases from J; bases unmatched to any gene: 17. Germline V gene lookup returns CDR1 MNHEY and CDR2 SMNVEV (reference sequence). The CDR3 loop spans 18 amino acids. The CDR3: CASRTLGALGLAHNEQFF. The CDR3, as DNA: TGTGCCAGCAGAACCCTGGGGGCTCTGGGACTAGCCCACAATGAGCAGTTCTTC.

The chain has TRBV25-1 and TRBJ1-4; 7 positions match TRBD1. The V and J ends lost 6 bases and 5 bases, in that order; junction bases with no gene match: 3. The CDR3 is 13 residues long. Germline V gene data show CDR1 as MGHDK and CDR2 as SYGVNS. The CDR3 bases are TGTGCCAGCAGGGGACAGCTGAATGAAAAACTGTTTTTT. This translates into CASRGQLNEKLFF.

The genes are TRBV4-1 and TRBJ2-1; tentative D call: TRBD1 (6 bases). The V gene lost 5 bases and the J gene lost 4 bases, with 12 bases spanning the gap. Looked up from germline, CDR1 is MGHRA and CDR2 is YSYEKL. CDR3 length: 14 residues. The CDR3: CASSLKGVYNEQFF. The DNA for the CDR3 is TGCGCCAGCAGCTTAAAGGGGGTTTACAATGAGCAGTTCTTC.